This T cell receptor beta chain derives from a study of cytomegalovirus exposure and HLA in healthy donors. Between the trimmed V and J ends, which lost 6 bases and 6 bases, there was a span of 6 bases. The CDR3 runs to 11 residues. Germline V CDR1 and CDR2: MNHNS, SASEGT. It was with 60 Vbeta and 13 Jbeta primers that the PCR ran. Measured with immunoSEQ multiplex PCR; TCRdb has only the in-frame clones, and not every one. The sample carries 150,000 to 200,000 clones, nearly 80% recorded once. The sample taken for sequencing was PBMCs. The TCR was taken from a woman aged 25 to 39 in good health and CMV-seropositive. V usage is TRBV6-1 and J usage is TRBJ2-1, with D unclear. As DNA, the CDR3 is TGTGCCAGCAGCGACACCAATGAGCAGTTCTTC. Translating it yields CASSDTNEQFF.